What follows are 24 T cell receptor beta chains derived from one specimen sequenced in a study of blood T cell repertoires in COVID-19. Assay used: immunoSEQ multiplex PCR; TCRdb lists only in-frame clones, some missing. The repertoire holds about 73,000 clones, with over 75% as singletons. The sample comprised peripheral blood. The receptor source for this set is a woman between 18 and 30 years old with acute or convalescent COVID-19.

The genes are TRBV2 and TRBJ2-7, with D tentatively TRBD1 (5 bases). The germline V and J ends were trimmed by 3 bases and 3 bases, with 12 bases remaining between them. The CDR3 is made up of 14 amino acids. Germline V gene data show CDR1 as SNHLY and CDR2 as FYNNEI. The CDR3 coding sequence is TGTGCCAGCAGTGAGCAGGGAACACTCTACGAGCAGTACTTC. It specifies CASSEQGTLYEQYF.

This chain joins TRBV18 and TRBJ2-3, with 7 bases matching TRBD2. Germline trimming cut 6 bases from V and 1 base from J; bases unmatched to any gene: 4. The CDR3 covers 14 residues. Looked up from germline, CDR1 is KGHSH and CDR2 is LQKENI. The CDR3 sequence: CASSTGRGTDTQYF. The CDR3 bases are TGTGCCAGCTCGACGGGGAGGGGCACAGATACGCAGTATTTT.

The V gene is TRBV19, the J gene TRBJ1-1; D possibly corresponds to TRBD1 (5 bases). Trimming left V 3 bases short and J 0 bases short, with 11 bases between. CDR3 length equals 15 residues. Germline CDR1 reads LNHDA; CDR2 reads SQIVND (reference sequence). The CDR3 spells CASSIRGSLNTEAFF. The CDR3 nucleotides read TGTGCCAGTAGTATCCGGGGGTCCCTGAACACTGAAGCTTTCTTT.

Only one count was recorded for this clone. The chain carries TRBV4-3 and TRBJ2-7; 13 bases align to TRBD2. V shed 4 bases, J shed 2 bases, and the junction held 5 bases outside the gene matches. In germline, CDR1 is LGHNA, CDR2 YSLEER. This CDR3 is 16 amino acids long. CDR3 amino acids: CASSLGLAGEAYEQYF. Written as DNA, the CDR3 is TGCGCCAGCAGCCTCGGACTAGCGGGAGAGGCCTACGAGCAGTACTTC.

The chain uses TRBV12-3 or TRBV12-4 and TRBJ1-5, with D unresolved. CDR3 length equals 13 residues. V lost 4 bases, J lost 4 bases, and 8 bases lay in between. The CDR3 loop is CASSSTRNQPQHF. The CDR3 DNA is TGTGCCAGCAGTTCAACTCGGAATCAGCCCCAGCATTTT.

The rearrangement uses TRBV2 and TRBJ2-2; D uncertain. V gave up 2 bases and J gave up 0 bases, with 16 bases separating them. The CDR3 extends over 18 amino acids. Germline loops: CDR1 SNHLY, CDR2 FYNNEI. The CDR3 here is CASSENPPRSTNTGELFF. In DNA, the CDR3 is TGTGCCAGCAGTGAAAACCCCCCGCGGTCCACGAACACCGGGGAGCTGTTTTTT.

V usage is TRBV7-9 and J usage is TRBJ1-4, with 7 positions matching TRBD1. Per germline, CDR1 SEHNR and CDR2 FQNEAQ (reference sequence). The CDR3 loop spans 15 amino acids. The V and J ends lost 4 bases and 7 bases, in that order; junction bases with no gene match: 9. DNA for the CDR3: TGTGCCAGCAGCTCCGAGTGGGGACAGACTGAAAAACTGTTTTTT. Amino acid sequence: CASSSEWGQTEKLFF.

V usage is TRBV3-1 (or the pseudogene TRBV3-2) and J usage is TRBJ2-3; 8 bases match TRBD2. V lost 1 base to trimming and J lost 2 bases; unmatched junction nucleotides: 5. The CDR3 has 16 residues. In germline, CDR1 is LGHDT, CDR2 YNNKEL (reference sequence). For the CDR3, the DNA is TGTGCCAGCAGCCAAGTTGGAGCGGGAGTCACAGATACGCAGTATTTT. Translation: CASSQVGAGVTDTQYF.

This chain joins TRBV10-3 and TRBJ1-2, with TRBD1 identical over 9 bases. This CDR3 spans 15 amino acids. Germline V gives CDR1 ENHRY, CDR2 SYGVKD. The V gene end was trimmed by 3 bases and the J gene end by 7 bases; junction bases not matched to a gene: 9. This chain's CDR3 is CAISDPGTGYGGYTF. In DNA, the CDR3 is TGTGCCATCAGTGACCCCGGGACAGGGTATGGTGGCTACACCTTC.

This rearrangement joins TRBV29-1 to TRBJ2-1; D might be TRBD2 (6 bases). V was shortened by 6 bases and J by 6 bases, with 15 bases between the two germline ends. The length of the CDR3 is 13 residues. Germline V lookup: CDR1 SQVTM, CDR2 ANQGSEA. The CDR3 region has the DNA TGCAGCGTGCGGGACTCTGGGGGCAATGAGCAGTTCTTC. Its translation is CSVRDSGGNEQFF.

The CDR3: CASSLRDRGLDTQYF. The CDR3 DNA is TGTGCCAGCAGCTTAAGGGACAGGGGTTTAGATACGCAGTATTTT. The chain links TRBV7-6 to TRBJ2-3, with 10 nucleotides matching TRBD1. There are 15 residues in the CDR3. J was trimmed by 5 bases and V by 2 bases; bases with no gene match: 4. Germline V gene data show CDR1 as SGHVS and CDR2 as FNYEAQ. Together with reference TRBV7-6 and TRBJ2-3, the CDR3 gives the full variable domain: GAGVSQSPRYKVTKRGQDVALRCDPISGHVSLYWYRQALGQGPEFLTYFNYEAQQDKSGLPNDRFSAERPEGSISTLTIQRTEQRDSAMYRCASSLRDRGLDTQYFGPGTRLTVL.

This clone was recorded only once. The CDR3 sequence: CASSRQGASGELFF. The CDR3 nucleotides read TGTGCCAGTAGTCGACAGGGGGCCTCCGGGGAGCTGTTTTTT. The genes are TRBV19 and TRBJ2-2, with TRBD1 matching over 10 bases. Trimming cost V 5 bases and J 6 bases; bases outside gene matches: 3. CDR3 length: 14 residues. Germline values: CDR1 LNHDA, CDR2 SQIVND (reference sequence).

The gene calls are TRBV15 and TRBJ1-1; 9 bases fit TRBD1. Germline lookup yields CDR1 LNHNV and CDR2 YYDKDF (reference sequence). Trimming at V came to 5 bases and at J to 5 bases, leaving 3 bases not matched to a gene. The CDR3 extends over 13 amino acids. As DNA, the CDR3 is TGTGCCACCAGCCGGGACAGGGATACTGAAGCTTTCTTT. This codes for CATSRDRDTEAFF.

The genes are TRBV6-2 or TRBV6-3 and TRBJ2-1, with 12 bases identical to TRBD2. Germline V gives CDR1 MNHEY, CDR2 SVGEGT. The CDR3 sequence is 15 residues long. The ends lost 2 bases at V and 10 bases at J; junction bases unmatched: 6. The CDR3 sequence: CASSYRLAGAREQFF. The CDR3 nucleotides are TGTGCCAGCAGTTACAGACTAGCGGGAGCTCGGGAGCAGTTCTTC.

This clone was detected once. V gene TRBV13 combines with J gene TRBJ2-2; D gene unclear. The germline V gene has CDR1 PRHDT and CDR2 FYEKMQ (reference sequence). V was pared by 3 bases and J by 5 bases, with 4 bases between. The length of the CDR3 is 12 residues. For the CDR3, the DNA is TGTGCCAGCAGCTTCCGGACCGGGGAGCTGTTTTTT. Protein: CASSFRTGELFF. The complete variable domain, with remaining parts taken from reference TRBV13 and TRBJ2-2, reads AAGVIQSPRHLIKEKRETATLKCYPIPRHDTVYWYQQGPGQDPQFLISFYEKMQSDKGSIPDRFSAQQFSDYHSELNMSSLELGDSALYFCASSFRTGELFFGEGSRLTVL.

The CDR3 bases are TGCGCCAGCAGTGAGACAAGCGGGAGTAGGGTTCACGAGCAGTACTTC. This sequence encodes CASSETSGSRVHEQYF. The genes are TRBV10-1 and TRBJ2-7, with 8 bases lining up with TRBD2. CDR3 length equals 16 residues. CDR1 is WNHNN, CDR2 SYGVQD, per germline (reference sequence). J lost 5 bases, V lost 2 bases, and 11 bases had no gene match.

J is TRBJ2-3 and V is TRBV7-2; the match to TRBD2 covers 14 bases. The germline CDR1 and CDR2 sequences are SGHTA and FQGNSA. Trimming took 1 base from V and 3 from J; bases not matched to a gene: 3. The CDR3 spans 17 residues. CDR3 loop: CASSLGLAGGRTDTQYF. DNA for the CDR3: TGTGCCAGCAGCTTAGGACTAGCGGGAGGGCGGACAGATACGCAGTATTTT.

A remark on this clone: The DNA is omitted, as the CDR3 cannot be located on it reliably, and the CDR3 follows TCRdb's listing. The chain recombines TRBV27 with TRBJ2-1; TRBD2 is the table's D call and was not checked against the DNA. The CDR3 contains 13 residues when both ends are counted. Germline loops: CDR1 MNHEY, CDR2 SMNVEV (reference sequence). Here the CDR3 reads CASSLSLRDQQFF.

The chain couples TRBV6-6 to TRBJ1-2; a possible D gene is TRBD1 (6 bases). V was shortened by 2 bases and J by 6 bases, with 10 bases between the two germline ends. The CDR3 is made up of 13 amino acids. CDR1 and CDR2 (germline): MNHNY, SVGAGI (reference sequence). For the CDR3, the DNA is TGTGCCAGCAGTTACGCCAGGGGTGATGGCTACACCTTC. It specifies CASSYARGDGYTF.

The sample holds a few counts of this clone. The V call is TRBV10-1, the J call TRBJ2-1; 7 bases are shared with TRBD2. With 5 bases clipped from V and 3 bases from J, the junction kept 4 bases outside the gene matches. The CDR3 extends over 14 amino acids. Germline assignment: CDR1 WNHNN and CDR2 SYGVQD (reference sequence). The CDR3 DNA sequence: TGCGCCAGCAGTTCAACGGGAGGCTACAATGAGCAGTTCTTC. It encodes CASSSTGGYNEQFF.

The chain recombines TRBV28 with TRBJ1-2; 8 nucleotides align to TRBD1. With 8 bases clipped from V and 8 bases from J, the junction kept 16 bases outside the gene matches. CDR1 MDHEN and CDR2 SYDVKM come from the germline V gene. The CDR3 has 15 amino acids. CDR3 DNA sequence: TGTGCCAGCCTAACTTCCAGGGGGCGCCGAATCGGCTACACCTTC. Amino acid sequence: CASLTSRGRRIGYTF.

The chain recombines TRBV5-1 with TRBJ1-6; TRBD1 is a possible D gene (6 bases). Germline V gives CDR1 SGHRS, CDR2 YFSETQ. CDR3 length: 17 amino acids. The germline V and J ends were trimmed by 4 bases and 0 bases, with 14 bases remaining between them. The CDR3, as DNA: TGCGCCAGCAGCGTCGGACAGACCAGCTCCTATAATTCACCCCTCCACTTT. Translated, it gives CASSVGQTSSYNSPLHF. The whole variable domain, filled in from reference TRBV5-1 and TRBJ1-6, reads KAGVTQTPRYLIKTRGQQVTLSCSPISGHRSVSWYQQTPGQGLQFLFEYFSETQRNKGNFPGRFSGRQFSNSRSEMNVSTLELGDSALYLCASSVGQTSSYNSPLHFGNGTRLTVT.

The chain is built from TRBV5-4 and TRBJ2-5, with 11 nucleotides matching TRBD2. Losses at the gene ends were 4 bases for V and 2 bases for J; bases not matched to a gene: 4. Germline V gives CDR1 SGHNT, CDR2 YYREEE (reference sequence). The CDR3 totals 15 residues. CDR3 coding DNA: TGTGCCAGCAGCGACGGGACTAGCGGTCAAGAGACCCAGTACTTC. It codes for CASSDGTSGQETQYF.

The rearrangement links TRBV2 to TRBJ2-7, with TRBD2 identical over 9 bases. The CDR3 sequence is 18 residues long. Germline CDR1 SNHLY, CDR2 FYNNEI. V lost 6 bases and J lost 5; bases outside the gene matches: 20. The CDR3 loop is CASRNGRRFSGSFDEQYF. The CDR3 region has the DNA TGTGCCAGCAGAAATGGGCGACGGTTTAGCGGGAGTTTTGACGAGCAGTACTTC.